The 8 T cell receptor beta chains below were found in one sample sequenced in a study of cytomegalovirus exposure and HLA in healthy donors. It was with 60 Vbeta and 13 Jbeta primers that the PCR ran. Clones were sequenced by immunoSEQ multiplex PCR, and TCRdb holds only the in-frame ones, with some missing. The profile covers about 150,000 clones, with 75% to 80% appearing a single time and roughly 4.3% taken by the ten largest. Input material: PBMCs. The receptors derive from a male donor in good health and CMV-seronegative.

The sample holds a few counts of this clone. V is TRBV7-9 and J is TRBJ1-2, with D unclear. Germline CDR1 SEHNR, CDR2 FQNEAQ (reference sequence). The CDR3 sequence is 14 residues long. V lost 2 bases to trimming and J lost 4 bases, with 11 bases between them. CDR3 nucleotides: TGTGCCAGCAGCTTAAAAGGAGACGGCTATGGCTACACCTTC. Translated, it gives CASSLKGDGYGYTF.

J is TRBJ2-3 and V is TRBV27; tentative D call: TRBD2 (5 bases). CDR3 size: 12 residues. Germline CDR1 is MNHEY and CDR2 is SMNVEV (reference sequence). Between the trimmed V and J ends, which lost 5 bases and 7 bases, there was a span of 10 bases. The CDR3, as DNA: TGTGCCAGCAGTCCCCGGAGGCATACGCAGTATTTT. Translation: CASSPRRHTQYF.

The DNA of the CDR3 is TGTGCCAGCAGCTTGGGACAGGGGTCCGGGGAGCAGTACTTC. As protein: CASSLGQGSGEQYF. V gene TRBV5-8 combines with J gene TRBJ2-7; 8 bases are a match to TRBD1. This CDR3 has 14 amino acids. V shed 0 bases, J shed 7 bases, and the junction held 6 bases outside the gene matches. Germline V CDR1 and CDR2: SGHTS, YDEGEE.

The chain combines TRBV9 with TRBJ2-1, with D possibly being TRBD2 (6 bases). From germline, CDR1 is SGDLS and CDR2 YYNGEE. V was trimmed by 1 base and J by 3 bases, leaving 11 bases between them. The CDR3 extends over 15 amino acids. The chain's CDR3 is CASSVRWGVYNEQFF. CDR3 DNA: TGTGCCAGCAGCGTAAGGTGGGGGGTCTACAATGAGCAGTTCTTC.

The rearrangement joins TRBV7-2 to TRBJ1-5, with 11 bases lining up with TRBD1. CDR3 size: 13 residues. Germline lookup yields CDR1 SGHTA and CDR2 FQGNSA. Trimming removed 6 bases from V and 6 bases from J; junction bases left unmatched: 1. Written as DNA, the CDR3 is TGTGCCAGCAGGGGACAGGGGGGTCAGCCCCAGCATTTT. Translation gives CASRGQGGQPQHF.

This clone was counted between two and nine times. This chain links TRBV5-4 with TRBJ2-2; D is ambiguous. Per the germline V gene, CDR1 is SGHNT and CDR2 is YYREEE (reference sequence). There are 14 residues in the CDR3. V was shortened by 4 bases and J by 6 bases, with 13 bases between the two germline ends. Here the CDR3 DNA reads TGTGCCAGCAGCAGCTTAAGTTTAGCCGGGGAGCTGTTTTTT. Protein product: CASSSLSLAGELFF.

This chain connects TRBV19 to TRBJ1-1; D unclear. The CDR3 runs to 15 residues. V lost 2 bases and J 1 base, leaving 11 bases between the germline ends. CDR1 is LNHDA, CDR2 SQIVND, per germline (reference sequence). The CDR3: CASSIMREQNTEAFF. DNA for the CDR3: TGTGCCAGTAGTATAATGCGGGAACAGAACACTGAAGCTTTCTTT.

V gene TRBV28 combines with J gene TRBJ2-7; D ambiguous. V dropped 5 bases and J dropped 3 bases, with 8 bases sitting between them. Germline CDR1 and CDR2: MDHEN and SYDVKM. The CDR3 has 12 residues. DNA of the CDR3: TGTGCCAGCAGTAACAGCTTCTACGAGCAGTACTTC. Protein product: CASSNSFYEQYF.